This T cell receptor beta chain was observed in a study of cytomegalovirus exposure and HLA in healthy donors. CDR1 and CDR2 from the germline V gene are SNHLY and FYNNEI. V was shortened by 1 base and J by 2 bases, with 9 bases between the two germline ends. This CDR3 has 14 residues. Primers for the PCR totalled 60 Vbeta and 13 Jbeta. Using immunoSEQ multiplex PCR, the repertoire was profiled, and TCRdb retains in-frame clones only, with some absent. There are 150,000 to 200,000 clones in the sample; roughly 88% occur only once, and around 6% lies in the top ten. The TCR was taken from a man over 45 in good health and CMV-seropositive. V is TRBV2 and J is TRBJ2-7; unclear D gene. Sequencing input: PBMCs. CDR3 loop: CASSEGQVPYEQYF. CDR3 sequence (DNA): TGTGCCAGCAGTGAAGGCCAGGTCCCCTACGAGCAGTACTTC.